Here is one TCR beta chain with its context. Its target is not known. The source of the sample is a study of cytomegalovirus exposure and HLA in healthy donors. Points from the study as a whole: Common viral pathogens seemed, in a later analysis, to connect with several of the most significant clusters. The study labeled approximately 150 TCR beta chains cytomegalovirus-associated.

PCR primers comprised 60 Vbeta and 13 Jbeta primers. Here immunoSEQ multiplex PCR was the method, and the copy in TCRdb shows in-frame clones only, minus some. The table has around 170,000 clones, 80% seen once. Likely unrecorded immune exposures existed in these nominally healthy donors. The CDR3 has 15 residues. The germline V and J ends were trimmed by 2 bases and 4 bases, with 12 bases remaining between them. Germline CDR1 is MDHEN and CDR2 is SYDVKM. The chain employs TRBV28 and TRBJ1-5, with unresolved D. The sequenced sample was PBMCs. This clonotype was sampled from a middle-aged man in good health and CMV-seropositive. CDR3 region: CASSLTGALNQPQHF. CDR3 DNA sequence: TGTGCCAGCAGTTTAACGGGAGCCCTAAATCAGCCCCAGCATTTT.